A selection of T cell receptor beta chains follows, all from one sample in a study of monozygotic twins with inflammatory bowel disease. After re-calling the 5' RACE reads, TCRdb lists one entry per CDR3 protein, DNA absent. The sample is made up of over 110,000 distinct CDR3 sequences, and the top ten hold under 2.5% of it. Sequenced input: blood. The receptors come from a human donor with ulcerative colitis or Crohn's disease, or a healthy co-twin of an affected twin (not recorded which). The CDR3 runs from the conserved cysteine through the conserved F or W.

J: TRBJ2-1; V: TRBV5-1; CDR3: CASSRPQGPRVGEQFF
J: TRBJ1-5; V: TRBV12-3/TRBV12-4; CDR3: CASSSRRGGSGAQHF
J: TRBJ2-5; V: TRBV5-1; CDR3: CASSLASEETQYF
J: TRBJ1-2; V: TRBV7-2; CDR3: CASSLAGGGLIRGYTF
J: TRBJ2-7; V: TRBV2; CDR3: CASIPRTLYEQYF
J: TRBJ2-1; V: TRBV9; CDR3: CASSPQEKLAGGHYNEQFF
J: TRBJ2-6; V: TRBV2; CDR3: CASSEFSGTGANVLTF
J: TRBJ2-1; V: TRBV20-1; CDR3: CSVASGDSYNEQFF
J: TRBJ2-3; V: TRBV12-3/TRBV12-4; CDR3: CASSFGFGTGSSTDTQYF
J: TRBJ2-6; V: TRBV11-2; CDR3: CASSLRQGISSGANVLTF
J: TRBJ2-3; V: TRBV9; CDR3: CASSVEPFLILAGVTQYF
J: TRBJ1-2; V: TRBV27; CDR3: CASSLSMGQVNYGYTF
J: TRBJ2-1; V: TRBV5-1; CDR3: CASKRDTGSYNEQFF
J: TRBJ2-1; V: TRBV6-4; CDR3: CASSDGLAGVNEQFF
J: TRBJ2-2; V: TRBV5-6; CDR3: CASSLRWELETGELFF
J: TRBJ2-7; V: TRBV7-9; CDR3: CASIRTGATYEQYF
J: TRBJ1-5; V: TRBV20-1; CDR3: CSGRQGDSQPQHF
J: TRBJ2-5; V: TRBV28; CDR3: CASRRTVRQETQYF
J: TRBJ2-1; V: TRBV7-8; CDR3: CASSLLGGGTYNEQFF
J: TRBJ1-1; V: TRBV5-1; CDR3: CASSNQGGETEAFF
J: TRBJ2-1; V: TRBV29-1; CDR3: CSVATPSSSYNEQFF
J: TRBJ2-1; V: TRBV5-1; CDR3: CASSPPGGRVEQFF
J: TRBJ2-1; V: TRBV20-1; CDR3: CSARDPRTGDNEQFF
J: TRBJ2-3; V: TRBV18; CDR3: CASSLGQRDTQYF
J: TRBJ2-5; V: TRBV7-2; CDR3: CASSFLGLAGRGTQYF
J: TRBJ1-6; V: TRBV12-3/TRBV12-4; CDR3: CASSFVGQYSPLHF
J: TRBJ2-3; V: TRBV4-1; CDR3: CASSQGAGGLTDTQYF
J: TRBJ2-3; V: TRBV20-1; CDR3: CSARDNFARSGGVDTQYF
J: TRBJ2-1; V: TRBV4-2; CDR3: CASSQPERQSAEQFF
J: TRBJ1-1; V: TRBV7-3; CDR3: CASSSTGQMNTEAFF
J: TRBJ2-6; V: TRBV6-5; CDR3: CASSSTGTDSGANVLTF
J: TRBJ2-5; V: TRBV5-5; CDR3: CASSLDGGVETQYF
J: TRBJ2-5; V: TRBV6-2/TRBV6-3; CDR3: CASSYSHGDQETQYF
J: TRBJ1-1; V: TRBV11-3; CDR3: CAGSLEVNTEAFF
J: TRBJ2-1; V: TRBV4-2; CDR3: CASSQGSYNEQFF
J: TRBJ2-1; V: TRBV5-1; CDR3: CASSLEGGRAYDEQFF
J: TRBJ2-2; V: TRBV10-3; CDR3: CAIRRGTGVTGELFF
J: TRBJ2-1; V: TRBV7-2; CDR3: CASGGSSYNEQFF
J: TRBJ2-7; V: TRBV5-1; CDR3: CASSMQGTGVSF
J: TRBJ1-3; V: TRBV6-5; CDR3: CASSYRVGNTIYF
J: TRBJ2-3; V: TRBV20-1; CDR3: CSARDRDRGTDTQYF
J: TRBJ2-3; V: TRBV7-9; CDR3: CASSLTQGADTQYF
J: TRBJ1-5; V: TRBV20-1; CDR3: CSASSGRGGQPQHF
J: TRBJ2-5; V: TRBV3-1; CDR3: CASSRQGAETQYF
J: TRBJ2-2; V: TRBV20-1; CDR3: CSARGAGELFF
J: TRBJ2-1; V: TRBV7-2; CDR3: CASSLALASGGNEQFF
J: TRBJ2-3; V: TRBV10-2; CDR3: CASSESALLAGSDTQYF
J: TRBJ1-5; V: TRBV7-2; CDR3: CASSPGTGHSNQPQHF
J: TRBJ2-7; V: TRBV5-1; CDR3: CASSPTGAITYEQYF
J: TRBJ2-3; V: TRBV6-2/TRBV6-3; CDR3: CASSWDSYTDTQYF
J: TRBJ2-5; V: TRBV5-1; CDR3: CASSLGQTGPETQYF
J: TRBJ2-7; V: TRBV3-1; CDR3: CASSLNLYEQYF
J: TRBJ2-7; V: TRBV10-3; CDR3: CAISESRGEYSYEQYF
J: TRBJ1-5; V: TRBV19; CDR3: CASSMSPGGGNQPQHF